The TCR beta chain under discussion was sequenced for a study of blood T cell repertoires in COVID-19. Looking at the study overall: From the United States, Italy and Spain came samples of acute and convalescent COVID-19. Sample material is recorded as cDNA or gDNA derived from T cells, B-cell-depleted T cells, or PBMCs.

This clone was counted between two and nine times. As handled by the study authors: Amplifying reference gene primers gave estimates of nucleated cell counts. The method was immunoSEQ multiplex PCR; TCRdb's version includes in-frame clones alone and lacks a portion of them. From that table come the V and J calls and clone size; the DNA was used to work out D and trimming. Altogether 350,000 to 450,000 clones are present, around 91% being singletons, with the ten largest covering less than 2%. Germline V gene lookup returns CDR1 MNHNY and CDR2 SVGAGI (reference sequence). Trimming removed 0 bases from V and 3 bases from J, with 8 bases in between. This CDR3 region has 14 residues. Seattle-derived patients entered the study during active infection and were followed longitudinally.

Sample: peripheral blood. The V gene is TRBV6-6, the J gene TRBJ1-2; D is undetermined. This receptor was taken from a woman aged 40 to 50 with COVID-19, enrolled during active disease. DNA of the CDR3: TGTGCCAGCAGTTACTCGGCAGTGGACTATGGCTACACCTTC. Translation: CASSYSAVDYGYTF.